These 9 T cell receptor beta chains share one sample of origin, sequenced in a study of T cells after yellow fever vaccination (dated by TCRdb to between 2017 and 2020). Receptor libraries were prepared by 5' RACE. Sequencing was carried out with an Illumina HiSeq 2500. Starting from the raw public reads, TCRdb applied fastp trimming at Q25, assembled clones with MiXCR and retained in-frame beta chains. CDR3 protein duplicates are merged, each entry listing the most common genes and DNA. A total of 610,000 or so distinct CDR3 sequences appear in this sample, 9% to 15% of them only once. 14% to 15% of the sample lies in the top ten. The treatment or condition label, read with the paper, signifies: live attenuated yellow fever vaccine strain. The source material was PBMCs, sampled on the day of the yellow fever booster vaccination. The receptors originated from a man younger than 40 who received the YFV17D yellow fever vaccine.

This clonotype was seen a few times. This chain joins TRBV28 and TRBJ2-1, with D perhaps TRBD1 (5 bases). CDR1 is MDHEN and CDR2 is SYDVKM in the germline V gene. CDR3 size: 13 residues. V gave up 8 bases and J gave up 9 bases, with 17 bases separating them. CDR3 DNA: TGTGCCAGCTTTGAATACCCAGGGATTGAGCAGTTCTTC. It codes for CASFEYPGIEQFF.

The rearrangement joins TRBV6-1 to TRBJ2-5; 8 nucleotides match TRBD1. V was pared by 5 bases and J by 5 bases, with 10 bases of the junction left unmatched. Germline V lookup: CDR1 MNHNS, CDR2 SASEGT. There are 15 residues in the CDR3. CDR3 bases: TGTGCCAGCAGTCGGACAGGGACCCAGACGGAGACCCAGTACTTC. It yields the protein CASSRTGTQTETQYF.

This sequence joins TRBV18 and TRBJ1-1; maybe TRBD1 (6 bases). The V end lost 4 bases, the J end lost 6 bases, and 12 bases lay between the germline ends. Germline V gene sequence: CDR1 KGHSH, CDR2 LQKENI. There are 13 residues in the CDR3. CDR3 sequence: CASSRNRVAEAFF. CDR3 nucleotide sequence: TGTGCCAGCTCACGTAACAGGGTTGCTGAAGCTTTCTTT. The full variable domain, in which reference TRBV18 and TRBJ1-1 provide the parts outside the CDR3, is NAGVMQNPRHLVRRRGQEARLRCSPMKGHSHVYWYRQLPEEGLKFMVYLQKENIIDESGMPKERFSAEFPKEGPSILRIQQVVRGDSAAYFCASSRNRVAEAFFGQGTRLTVV.

This clonotype has only a few counts. The V call is TRBV19, the J call TRBJ2-1; D is uncertain. The ends were cut back, 2 bases at V and 1 base at J, with 9 bases in the middle. The germline V gene encodes CDR1 LNHDA and CDR2 SQIVND (reference sequence). The CDR3 runs 15 residues. The CDR3 loop is CASSISRRSYNEQFF. CDR3 in DNA: TGTGCCAGTAGTATATCTCGCAGGTCCTACAATGAGCAGTTCTTC.

This chain uses TRBV6-4 with TRBJ1-5; D remains ambiguous. CDR3 length: 13 amino acids. The V end lost 4 bases, the J end lost 7 bases, and 11 bases lay between the germline ends. Per germline, CDR1 MRHNA and CDR2 SNTAGT. In DNA form, the CDR3 reads TGTGCCAGCAGTGCCCGTGAGGGCCAGCCCCAGCATTTT. Residues: CASSAREGQPQHF.

This clonotype has just a few counts. CDR3 sequence (DNA): TGTGCCGTCCCGGCGGGTTACAATGAGCAGTTCTTC. Its protein is CAVPAGYNEQFF. This chain links TRBV7-9 with TRBJ2-1; weak D call: TRBD2 (5 bases). Trimming took 11 bases from V and 4 from J, leaving 12 bases between them. The CDR3 covers 12 residues. CDR1 and CDR2 from the germline V gene are SEHNR and FQNEAQ (reference sequence).

J is TRBJ1-5 and V is TRBV12-3 or TRBV12-4; 8 nucleotides align to TRBD1. The V and J ends lost 5 bases and 7 bases, in that order; junction bases with no gene match: 7. The CDR3 extends over 14 amino acids. The CDR3 loop is CASSLGQGEQPQHF. CDR3 nucleotides: TGTGCCAGCAGTCTAGGACAGGGAGAACAGCCCCAGCATTTT.

This clonotype came up a few times. The chain joins TRBV27 to TRBJ2-7, with 11 bases identical to TRBD1. The V gene end was trimmed by 5 bases and the J gene end by 6 bases; junction bases not matched to a gene: 6. The CDR3 has 14 amino acids. Germline V CDR1 and CDR2: MNHEY, SMNVEV (reference sequence). CDR3 nucleotide sequence: TGTGCCAGCAGTCCCGGACAGGGGGCATTCGAGCAGTACTTC. This codes for CASSPGQGAFEQYF.

The chain employs TRBV7-6 and TRBJ2-1; D is unclear. CDR1 and CDR2 (germline): SGHVS, FNYEAQ. This CDR3 spans 12 amino acids. Between the trimmed V and J ends, which lost 9 bases and 2 bases, there was a span of 8 bases. CDR3 amino acids: CASGLTYNEQFF. The CDR3 DNA reads TGTGCCAGTGGGCTAACCTACAATGAGCAGTTCTTC.